This T cell receptor (beta chain) was sequenced for a study of cytomegalovirus exposure and HLA in healthy donors (dated by TCRdb to the late 2010s). As for the study more broadly: An earlier analysis of roughly 570 of the donors reported around 280 Gb of sequence data and about 120 million unique TCR beta sequences obtained from some 170 million T cells. An early release that covered approximately 600 HLA-typed donors contained approximately 300 gigabases of sequencing data and around 80 million unique TCR sequences. The genetic ancestry cluster associated with self-reported Caucasian donors included 81% of the 350 to 500 genotyped donors. The study aimed to test whether signatures of past pathogen exposure could be identified by cataloging public T cell receptors. The study profiled the T cell repertoires of fewer than 850 subjects by immunosequencing and related them to cytomegalovirus serostatus. Along with the approximately 700-subject first cohort, a separate validation cohort of more than 90 different subjects was used. To predict cytomegalovirus infection status, the study combined high-throughput TCR immunosequencing, statistical association of individual TCRs with disease status, and machine learning. To study patterns of TCR occurrence, a later analysis re-analyzed previously published TCR beta repertoires from several hundred donors and added high-resolution HLA genotyping. Rather than drawing on any new phenotypic data, the later analysis identified candidate immune exposures from TCR beta sequences and the way those sequences occurred across donors. To decide whether each TCR beta V gene segment behaved as functional or pseudogenic, an earlier analysis of some 600 of the donors relied on high-throughput TCR beta sequencing. Donor age, sex, ethnicity and CMV serostatus were compiled alongside the repertoire data. A later genetic analysis took genome-wide SNP genotypes for about 55% of the roughly 700 donors and used that subset as a discovery cohort. All discovery cohort repertoires had been generated on a single sequencing platform. HLA typing covered class I and class II loci at four-digit resolution. The number of donors typed differed by locus, with roughly 629-640 for A, B, C, DRB1 and DQB1, more than 500 for DQA1, 606 for DPA1, and around 430 for DPB1. Four or five DR-DQ haplotypes were handled as single units for association and clustering because linkage in the cohort was strong. Across approximately 400 genotyped donors of the cohort, an average of approximately 240,000 unique TCR beta nucleotide sequences per donor were sequenced, and approximately 19% of those sequences were non-productive.

The cohort was made up of approximately 670 healthy bone marrow donors. At the time of sampling, all cohort members were nominally healthy, though unrecorded immune exposures were likely present. The donor was CMV seronegative and belonged to the group of roughly 330 seronegative cohort members. Every donor gave a peripheral blood sample, and the peripheral blood mononuclear cells from that sample were used for TCR beta sequencing. The Qiagen DNeasy Blood Extraction Kit was used to extract genomic DNA from the blood cell samples. What the work shows at the level of the full study, not this receptor alone: Linkage disequilibrium might explain the correlated functional status among segregating V segments, but an unknown experimental factor could not be ruled out. Because HLA typing was missing for some donors at each locus, association tests included only the typed subset. Because counts were too low, roughly 17 rarely observed V segments, including chromosome 9 orphons, were left out of the earlier analysis of a few hundred of the donors. In vitro tests confirmed that a few of the cytomegalovirus-associated TCR beta chains recognize cytomegalovirus antigens. In a later analysis, the rate of TCR association differed among HLA loci, with DRB1 alleles having the most associated TCRs and HLA-C alleles having the fewest. The presence/absence analyses assumed that sequencing depth was roughly uniform across donors, and that assumption may not be true. In a later analysis, some 18,000 TCR beta sequences were associated with specific HLA alleles at a false discovery rate of 0.05. Some IMGT-functional V segments, including TRBV6-2 and TRBV6-3, could not be distinguished by the 87-base-pair reads and were therefore excluded. Strong co-occurrence of HLA alleles, especially DR and DQ, made assigning TCR associations to individual alleles difficult. According to a later analysis, parvovirus B19, influenza, CMV and Epstein-Barr virus appeared linked to several top co-occurrence clusters. Cytomegalovirus status was reported to be diagnosed by the classifier with high specificity and sensitivity in both the original and validation cohorts. A group of highly shared sequence variants was considered likely to be a technical artifact of the sequencing pipeline. A total of 150 to 200 TCR beta chains were listed by the study as associated with cytomegalovirus. In a later analysis, HLA-associated TCR beta chains were found to be more clonally expanded and to have lower generation probabilities than equally common non-associated chains. Compared with the roughly 700-donor mean, donors in an Asian-associated ancestry cluster had fewer N-insertions in productive TCRs, according to a later genetic analysis. A further reported finding was that TCR beta sequences accurately predicted the HLA-A and HLA-B alleles for most subjects in the first cohort. In a later analysis, most CMV-associated TCR beta chains were found to appear HLA-restricted, with HLA associations seemingly driven largely by CMV exposure. Most TCR sequences were seen in very few donors, while some public TCRs were found in many individuals. According to the authors, the approach could potentially be generalized to other disease states and immunological phenotypes. This cohort had only TCR beta chains sequenced, and the lack of alpha or paired-chain data limited which features could be detected. In a later genetic analysis, a missense DCLRE1C variant was associated with V-gene and J-gene trimming of TCR beta chains, and the association was replicated in an independent cohort. In an earlier analysis of roughly 500 of the donors, most TCR beta V segments appeared in productive rearrangements about 87% or about 30% of the time, broadly matching IMGT annotations. For the cohort, immune exposure information was limited to CMV serostatus.

The junction carries 4 bases between V and J, which are trimmed by 3 bases and 7 bases respectively. From the cysteine through the phenylalanine, the CDR3 covers 12 amino acids. CDR3 DNA is the only sequence kept; it has 36 bases, read in frame from the first base. CDR1 and CDR2, per the germline V gene, are SNHLY and FYNNEI. This clone was seen a handful of times. Its antigen is unknown. Base qualities are not provided; no much larger clone lies one nucleotide away. Preparation of the library involved the immunoSEQ multiplex PCR assay. For the multiplex PCR, a mixture combining 60 forward primers for TCR Vbeta segments and 13 reverse primers for TCR Jbeta segments was used. The CDR3 region of rearranged TCR beta genes was amplified from genomic DNA with a multiplex PCR assay. Amplified TCR beta libraries were sequenced as 87-base-pair reads on the Illumina HiSeq System. As for the authors' bioinformatics: A later analysis tallied around 82 million unique TCR beta chains across the roughly 610 repertoires, and some 12 million of those chains were shared by two or more donors. Raw reads were error-corrected and collapsed into unique sequences with a nearest-neighbor algorithm that merged closely related sequences to remove PCR and sequencing errors. To assign V, D and J gene segments, CDR3 sequences were aligned to IMGT reference sequences. For a sequence to be retained, a match of at least six nucleotides was required to both a V gene segment and a J gene segment. Rearrangements were called productive when the CDR3 lacked stop codons and stayed in frame with V and J; all others were non-productive. Following IMGT convention, CDR3 was defined as the stretch from the second conserved V-encoded cysteine up to the conserved J-encoded phenylalanine. Sequences without an unambiguous match to a single V gene segment were excluded from the earlier analysis of almost 600 of the donors. An earlier analysis of 587 of the donors classified V segments as functional when productive rearrangements were above 56.7% and as segregating when the standard deviation between donors was above 5%. A statistical classification framework was built for diagnosing cytomegalovirus status from the catalog of TCR beta chain sequences. A later analysis assigned V and J genes by comparing TCR nucleotide sequences with IMGT/GENE-DB human TR gene sequences. The TCRdist pipeline was used in a later analysis to assign CDR3 sequences and most-parsimonious VDJ recombination scenarios. In a later analysis, each TCR beta chain was defined by its CDR3 amino acid sequence together with its V-gene family, and reads lacking a unique V-gene family were excluded. A later analysis removed nearly 600 highly shared, low-generation-probability nucleotide sequences to deal with suspected cross-contamination and a sequencing artifact. In a later analysis, a clonal expansion index was calculated for each public chain from normalized within-repertoire ranks of inferred template counts. A later analysis computed generation probabilities with a VDJ recombination model fitted to out-of-frame rearrangements, and checked the results against IGoR. A later analysis scored TCR-TCR, TCR-HLA and TCR-CMV co-occurrence with hypergeometric tests, applying a repertoire-size bias correction to TCR pairs. In a later analysis, false discovery rates were estimated by permuting HLA or CMV assignments 20 times. A later analysis grouped co-occurring TCRs with DBSCAN, adding TCRdist sequence similarity when clustering within HLA-allele-positive subsets. Co-occurrence clustering excluded repertoires with fewer than 30,000 or more than 120,000 public chains, plus five with anomalous nucleotide sharing. The table was pulled from immuneACCESS by TCRdb, which kept in-frame rearrangements only. Such tables lose some clones; where checked, under half of the loss comes from unresolved V genes, and the rest has no known cause. V and J calls and clone size are copied from that table; D and trimming were computed from the DNA. Present in this sample are around 130,000 clones, approximately 8.8% of which were seen just once. The ten largest clones take up under 7% of the sample.

The receptor chain draws on TRBV2 and TRBJ1-6; confidence is insufficient to name the D gene. This receptor was obtained from a man aged 35-49 years in good health and CMV-seronegative. Sample: PBMCs. In nucleotide form, the sequence is TGTGCCAGCAGTGACAGGAATTCACCCCTCCACTTT. The encoded protein is CASSDRNSPLHF.